The entry below gives a single T cell receptor beta chain sequence along with its context. What it binds is not known. The protocol was immunoSEQ multiplex PCR, while the TCRdb copy is restricted to in-frame clones and leaves out a portion. Of 2 million to 2.5 million clones in the sample, 85% to 95% were seen once. The data belong to a study of shared clonotypes between healthy human individuals. The study, taken as a whole, reports: There were few donors, and this limited the genetic and exposure-history diversity represented.

Donors had no recently reported acute infections or vaccinations and were HIV-negative. In germline, CDR1 is SGHAT, CDR2 FQNNGV. J gave up 2 bases and V 4 bases, and 8 bases lay outside the gene matches. This CDR3 spans 17 amino acids. The source of this sequence is a man between 18 and 29 years old in good health. The specimen sequenced was naive CD4+ T cells sorted from blood. Subset given: CD45RA+ positively selected. V gene TRBV11-2 combines with J gene TRBJ2-6; TRBD1 matches at 7 bases. This chain's CDR3 is CASSWTGFRTGANVLTF. The CDR3 DNA follows: TGTGCCAGCAGCTGGACAGGATTCAGAACTGGGGCCAACGTCCTGACTTTC.